The 5 T cell receptor beta chains reported below all come from one sample, sequenced in a study of T-cell memory formation after mild COVID-19. TCRdb used MiXCR to reprocess the 5' RACE reads, holding one entry per CDR3 protein. In the table there are 400,000 to 550,000 distinct CDR3 sequences, around a quarter of which are singletons. Material for sequencing was PBMCs or a T cell subset sorted from them (not recorded which). All receptors come from an adult woman who had mild COVID-19 (a few samples of this study predate the infection). Cell type and time point are not known.

A few counts support this clonotype. The chain uses TRBV29-1 and TRBJ1-4; 9 bases align to TRBD1. The CDR3 extends over 12 amino acids. V lost 5 bases and J lost 8; bases outside the gene matches: 3. In germline, CDR1 is SQVTM, CDR2 ANQGSEA. CDR3 region: CSVRTGGEKLFF. CDR3 DNA sequence: TGCAGCGTTCGTACAGGGGGCGAAAAACTGTTTTTT.

This clonotype was seen a few times. The gene calls are TRBV15 and TRBJ2-7, with D possibly matching TRBD2 (7 bases). The ends were cut back, 0 bases at V and 7 bases at J, with 22 bases in the middle. The CDR3 loop spans 17 amino acids. CDR1 is LNHNV and CDR2 is YYDKDF in the germline V gene (reference sequence). This CDR3 reads CATSRDLGGLPRGEQYF. CDR3 bases: TGTGCCACCAGCAGAGATCTGGGGGGGCTTCCCCGTGGGGAGCAGTACTTC.

The chain links TRBV20-1 to TRBJ2-1, with TRBD1 identical over 8 bases. J lost 4 bases, V lost 5 bases, and 1 base had no gene match. Germline CDR1 reads DFQATT; CDR2 reads SNEGSKA (reference sequence). This CDR3 has 12 residues. The CDR3 DNA is TGCAGTGCTTACAGGGGGTACAATGAGCAGTTCTTC. Translating gives CSAYRGYNEQFF.

This clonotype has just a few counts. The rearrangement uses TRBV7-9 and TRBJ1-2; possibly TRBD1 for D (6 bases). Germline V gene lookup returns CDR1 SEHNR and CDR2 FQNEAQ (reference sequence). The CDR3 contains 17 residues. The V end was cut by 5 bases, the J end by 9 bases, with 28 bases between. This CDR3 is CASSERGEVTGRDRYTF. CDR3 DNA sequence: TGTGCCAGCAGCGAAAGGGGTGAAGTGACAGGAAGAGATCGCTACACCTTC.

The chain links TRBV12-3 or TRBV12-4 to TRBJ1-1, with D possibly being TRBD1 (6 bases). Trimming took 5 bases from V and 5 from J, leaving 12 bases between them. CDR3 length: 13 residues. The CDR3 DNA sequence: TGTGCCAGCAGTGCTGTAAGGGGGACTGAAGCTTTCTTT. It encodes CASSAVRGTEAFF.